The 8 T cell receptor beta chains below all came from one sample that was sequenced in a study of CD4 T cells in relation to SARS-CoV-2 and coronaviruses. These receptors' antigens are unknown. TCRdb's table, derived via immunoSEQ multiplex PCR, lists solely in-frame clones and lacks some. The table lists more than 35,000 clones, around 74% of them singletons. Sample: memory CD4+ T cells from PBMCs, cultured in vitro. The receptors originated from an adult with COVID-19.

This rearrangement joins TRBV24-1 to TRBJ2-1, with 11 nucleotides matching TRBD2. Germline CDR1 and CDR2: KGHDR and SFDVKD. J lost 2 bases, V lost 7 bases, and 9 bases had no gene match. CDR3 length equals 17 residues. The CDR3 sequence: CATSTTSGSFAYNEQFF. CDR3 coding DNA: TGTGCCACCAGCACAACTAGCGGGAGTTTTGCCTACAATGAGCAGTTCTTC.

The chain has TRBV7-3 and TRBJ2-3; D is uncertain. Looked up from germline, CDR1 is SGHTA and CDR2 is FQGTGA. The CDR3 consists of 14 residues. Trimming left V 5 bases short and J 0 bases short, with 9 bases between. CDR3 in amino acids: CASSPGRSTDTQYF. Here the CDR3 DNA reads TGTGCCAGCAGCCCCGGACGGAGCACAGATACGCAGTATTTT.

The CDR3, as DNA: TGTGCCATCAGTGAGAGGACCTCTGGAAACACCATATATTTT. Its translation is CAISERTSGNTIYF. J is TRBJ1-3 and V is TRBV10-3; no firm D call. Germline-derived CDR1 and CDR2 are ENHRY and SYGVKD. The length of the CDR3 is 14 residues. Trimming took off 2 bases at V and 0 bases at J, with 5 bases between the two ends.

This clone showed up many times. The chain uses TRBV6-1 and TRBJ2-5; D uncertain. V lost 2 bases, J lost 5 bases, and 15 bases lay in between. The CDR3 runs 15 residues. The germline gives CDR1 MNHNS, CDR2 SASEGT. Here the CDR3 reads CASSERSDGRETQYF. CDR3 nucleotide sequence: TGTGCCAGCAGTGAACGGAGTGACGGTCGGGAGACCCAGTACTTC.

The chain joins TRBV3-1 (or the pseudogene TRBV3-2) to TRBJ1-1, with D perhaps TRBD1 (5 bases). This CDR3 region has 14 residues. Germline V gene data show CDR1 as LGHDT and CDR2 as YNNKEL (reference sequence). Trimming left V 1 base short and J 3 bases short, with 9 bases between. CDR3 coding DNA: TGTGCCAGCAGCCAAGTCCAGGGTGACACTGAAGCTTTCTTT. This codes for CASSQVQGDTEAFF.

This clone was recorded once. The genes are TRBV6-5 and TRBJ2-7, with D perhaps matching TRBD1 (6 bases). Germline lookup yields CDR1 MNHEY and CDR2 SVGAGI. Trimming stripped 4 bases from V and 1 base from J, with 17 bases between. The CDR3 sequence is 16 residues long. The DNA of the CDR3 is TGTGCCAGCAGTTCCCGCCAACAGGGTAGGTCCTACGAGCAGTACTTC. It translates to CASSSRQQGRSYEQYF.

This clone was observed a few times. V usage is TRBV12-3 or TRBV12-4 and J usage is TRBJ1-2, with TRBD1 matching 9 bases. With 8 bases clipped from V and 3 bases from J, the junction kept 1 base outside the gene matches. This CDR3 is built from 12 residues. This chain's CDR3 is CASGTGYYGYTF. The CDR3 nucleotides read TGTGCCAGCGGGACAGGGTACTATGGCTACACCTTC.

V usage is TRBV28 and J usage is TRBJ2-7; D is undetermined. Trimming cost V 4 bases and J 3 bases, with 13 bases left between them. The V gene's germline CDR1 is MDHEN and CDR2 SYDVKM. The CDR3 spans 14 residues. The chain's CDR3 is CASSSSTLLYEQYF. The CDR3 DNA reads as TGTGCCAGCAGTTCCTCTACCTTGCTCTACGAGCAGTACTTC.